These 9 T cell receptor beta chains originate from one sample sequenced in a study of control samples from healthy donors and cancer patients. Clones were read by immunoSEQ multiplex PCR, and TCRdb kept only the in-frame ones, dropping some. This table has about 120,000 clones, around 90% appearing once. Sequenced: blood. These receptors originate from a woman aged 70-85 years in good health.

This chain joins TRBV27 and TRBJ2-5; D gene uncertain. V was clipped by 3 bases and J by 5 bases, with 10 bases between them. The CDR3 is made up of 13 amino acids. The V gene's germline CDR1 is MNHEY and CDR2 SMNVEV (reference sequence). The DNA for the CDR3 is TGTGCCAGCAGTTTTGGAGAATCGGAGACCCAGTACTTC. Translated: CASSFGESETQYF.

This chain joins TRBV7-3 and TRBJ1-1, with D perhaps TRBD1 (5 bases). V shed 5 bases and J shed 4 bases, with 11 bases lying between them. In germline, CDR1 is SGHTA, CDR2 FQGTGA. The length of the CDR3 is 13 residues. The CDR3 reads CASSATARTEAFF. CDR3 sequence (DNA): TGTGCCAGCAGCGCGACAGCCCGCACTGAAGCTTTCTTT.

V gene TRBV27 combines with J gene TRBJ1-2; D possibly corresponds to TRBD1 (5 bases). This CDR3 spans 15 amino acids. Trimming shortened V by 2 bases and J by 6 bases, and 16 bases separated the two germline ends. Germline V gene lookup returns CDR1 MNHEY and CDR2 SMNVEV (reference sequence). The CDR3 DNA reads TGTGCCAGCAGTTTACTCCGGTCAGGGAGGGATGGCTACACCTTC. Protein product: CASSLLRSGRDGYTF.

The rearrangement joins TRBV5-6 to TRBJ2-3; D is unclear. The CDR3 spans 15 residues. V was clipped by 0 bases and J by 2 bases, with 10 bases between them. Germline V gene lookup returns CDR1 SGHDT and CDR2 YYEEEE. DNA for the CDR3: TGTGCCAGCAGCTTGGAGGTAGGGATCACAGATACGCAGTATTTT. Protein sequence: CASSLEVGITDTQYF.

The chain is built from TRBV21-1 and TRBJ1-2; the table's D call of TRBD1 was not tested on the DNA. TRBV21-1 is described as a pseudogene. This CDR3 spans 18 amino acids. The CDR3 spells CASSKPPGTEKTNYGYTF. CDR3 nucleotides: TGTGCCAGCAGCAAGCCCCCGGGGACAGAGAAAACTAACTATGGCTACACCTTC.

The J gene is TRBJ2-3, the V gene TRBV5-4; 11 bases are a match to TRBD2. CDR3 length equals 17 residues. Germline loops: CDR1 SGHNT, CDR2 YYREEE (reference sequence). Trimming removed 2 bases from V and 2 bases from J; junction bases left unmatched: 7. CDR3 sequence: CASSFYLAGGPTDTQYF. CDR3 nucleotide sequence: TGTGCCAGCAGCTTTTACCTAGCGGGGGGCCCCACAGATACGCAGTATTTT.

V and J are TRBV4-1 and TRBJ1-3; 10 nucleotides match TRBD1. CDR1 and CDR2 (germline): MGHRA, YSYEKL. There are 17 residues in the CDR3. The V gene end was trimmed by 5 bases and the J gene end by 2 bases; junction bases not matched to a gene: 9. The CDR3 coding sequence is TGCGCCAGCAGCGGGACAGGGGATAGGGTGGCTGGAAACACCATATATTTT. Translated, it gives CASSGTGDRVAGNTIYF.

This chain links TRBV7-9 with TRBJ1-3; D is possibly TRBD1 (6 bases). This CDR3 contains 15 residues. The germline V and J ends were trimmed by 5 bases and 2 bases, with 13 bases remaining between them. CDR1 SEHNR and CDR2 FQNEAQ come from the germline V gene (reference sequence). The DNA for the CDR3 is TGTGCCAGCAGCCCCTCGGGGGGCCCTGGAAACACCATATATTTT. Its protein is CASSPSGGPGNTIYF.

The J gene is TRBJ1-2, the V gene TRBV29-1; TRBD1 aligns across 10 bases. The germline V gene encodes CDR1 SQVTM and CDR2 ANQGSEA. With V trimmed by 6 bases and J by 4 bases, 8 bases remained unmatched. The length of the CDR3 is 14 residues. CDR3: CSVPGQGDVYGYTF. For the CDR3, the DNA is TGCAGCGTACCAGGACAGGGGGATGTCTATGGCTACACCTTC.